The T cell receptor beta chain described here comes from a study of blood T cell repertoires in COVID-19. Study summary: Sites across the United States, Italy and Spain contributed samples from acute and convalescent COVID-19.

CDR3 length equals 17 residues. The V gene end was trimmed by 1 base and the J gene end by 7 bases; junction bases not matched to a gene: 11. The germline V gene has CDR1 LGHNA and CDR2 YSLEER. Per the authors' pipeline: Researchers report that nucleated cell counts were estimated from reference gene primer amplification. Generated by immunoSEQ multiplex PCR, the TCRdb table keeps only in-frame clones and is missing some. The V and J calls and clone size come from that table; D and trimming were worked out from the DNA. The sample has about 220,000 clones; about 87% are singletons. V usage is TRBV4-3 and J usage is TRBJ2-5; TRBD2 matches at 11 bases. Sequencing was carried out using PBMCs or T cells enriched from blood (not recorded which). The TCR sequence derives from a woman in her thirties or forties with acute COVID-19. Here the CDR3 reads CASSQATSGGPRGTQYF. The CDR3 bases are TGCGCCAGCAGCCAAGCTACTAGCGGGGGCCCAAGAGGGACCCAGTACTTC.